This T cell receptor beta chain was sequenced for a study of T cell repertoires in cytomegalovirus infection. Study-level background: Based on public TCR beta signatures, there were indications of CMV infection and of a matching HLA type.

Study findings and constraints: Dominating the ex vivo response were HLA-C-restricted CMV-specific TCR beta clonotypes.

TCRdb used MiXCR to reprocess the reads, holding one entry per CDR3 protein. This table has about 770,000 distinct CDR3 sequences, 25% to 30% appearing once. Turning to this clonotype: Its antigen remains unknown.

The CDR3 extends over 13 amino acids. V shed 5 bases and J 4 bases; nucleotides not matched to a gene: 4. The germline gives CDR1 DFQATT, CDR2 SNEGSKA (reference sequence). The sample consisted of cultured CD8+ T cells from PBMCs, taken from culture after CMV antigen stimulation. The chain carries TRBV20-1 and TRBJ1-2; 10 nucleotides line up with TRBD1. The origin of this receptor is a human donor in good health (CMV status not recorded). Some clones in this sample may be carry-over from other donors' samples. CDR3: CSAPGQGVYGYTF. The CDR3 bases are TGCAGTGCTCCTGGACAGGGGGTCTATGGCTACACCTTC.